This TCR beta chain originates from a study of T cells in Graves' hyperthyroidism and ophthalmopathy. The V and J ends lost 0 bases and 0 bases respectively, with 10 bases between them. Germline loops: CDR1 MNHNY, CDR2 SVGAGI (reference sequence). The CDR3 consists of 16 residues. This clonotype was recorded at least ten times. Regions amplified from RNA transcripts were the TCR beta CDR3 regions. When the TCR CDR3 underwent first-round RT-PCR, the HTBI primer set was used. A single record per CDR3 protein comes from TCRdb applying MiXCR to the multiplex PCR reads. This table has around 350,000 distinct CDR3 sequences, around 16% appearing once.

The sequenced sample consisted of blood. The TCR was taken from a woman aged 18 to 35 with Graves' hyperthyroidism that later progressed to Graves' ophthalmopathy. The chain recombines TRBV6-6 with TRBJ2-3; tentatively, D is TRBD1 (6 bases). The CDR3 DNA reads TGTGCCAGCAGTTACTCGACAGGATCTAGCACAGATACGCAGTATTTT. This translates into CASSYSTGSSTDTQYF.